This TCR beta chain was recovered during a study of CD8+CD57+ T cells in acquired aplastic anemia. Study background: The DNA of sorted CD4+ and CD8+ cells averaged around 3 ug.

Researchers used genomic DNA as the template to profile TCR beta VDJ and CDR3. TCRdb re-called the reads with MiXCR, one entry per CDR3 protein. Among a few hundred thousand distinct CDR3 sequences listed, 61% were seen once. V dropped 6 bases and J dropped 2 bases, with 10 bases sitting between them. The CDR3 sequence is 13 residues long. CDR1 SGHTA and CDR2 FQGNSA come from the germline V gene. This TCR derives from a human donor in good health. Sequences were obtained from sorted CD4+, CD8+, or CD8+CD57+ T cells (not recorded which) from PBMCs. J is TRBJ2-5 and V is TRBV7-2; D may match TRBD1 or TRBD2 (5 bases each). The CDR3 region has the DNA TGTGCCAGCAGGACCTGGGGGCAAGAGACCCAGTACTTC. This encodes CASRTWGQETQYF.